The 15 T cell receptor beta chains in this list originate from one sample, sequenced in a study of response to subunit inactivated influenza vaccine. TCRdb processed the RT-PCR reads anew with MiXCR; each CDR3 protein has one entry. This sample has 450,000 to 600,000 distinct CDR3 sequences; approximately 7.8% occur once, and the top ten carry approximately 14%. Source: PBMCs from blood, taken less than 30 months after vaccination. Source of these receptors: a man in his fifties or sixties who received an inactivated influenza vaccine.

In this sample, this clonotype turned up a few times. The rearrangement links TRBV6-2 or TRBV6-3 to TRBJ2-3, with 11 bases identical to TRBD2. V lost 8 bases to trimming and J lost 4 bases; unmatched junction nucleotides: 5. From germline, CDR1 is MNHEY and CDR2 SVGEGT. This CDR3 has 14 amino acids. In DNA form, the CDR3 reads TGTGCCAGCCGTGCTAGCGGGAGGCCAGATACGCAGTATTTT. Translated: CASRASGRPDTQYF.

This clonotype was seen only a few times. The V and J genes are TRBV20-1 and TRBJ2-5, with D unclear. V dropped 4 bases and J dropped 0 bases, with 6 bases sitting between them. In germline, CDR1 is DFQATT, CDR2 SNEGSKA (reference sequence). This CDR3 spans 12 amino acids. CDR3 nucleotide sequence: TGCAGTGCTAATGTAAACCAAGAGACCCAGTACTTC. Its protein product is CSANVNQETQYF.

This clonotype was observed a handful of times. The chain employs TRBV7-8 and TRBJ2-6, with TRBD1 as a possible D gene (6 bases). V was pared by 0 bases and J by 7 bases, with 10 bases between. Per germline, CDR1 SGHVS and CDR2 FQNEAQ. This CDR3 has 15 amino acids. CDR3 sequence (DNA): TGTGCCAGCAGCTTAGCTCAGGGGAGAGCCAACGTCCTGACTTTC. It codes for CASSLAQGRANVLTF.

In its sample, this clonotype was seen many times. The rearrangement uses TRBV2 and TRBJ2-5, with 10 bases lining up with TRBD1. CDR3 length equals 14 residues. Germline CDR1 and CDR2: SNHLY and FYNNEI. V dropped 5 bases and J dropped 10; count of bases not matched to a gene: 10. CDR3 nucleotide sequence: TGTGCCAGCAGTCTTCCGGGACAGGGGAGGGACCAGTACTTC. The encoded protein is CASSLPGQGRDQYF.

This clonotype has more than one count but fewer than ten. The chain joins TRBV24-1 to TRBJ2-3; D not certain. V lost 10 bases to trimming and J lost 1 base, with 17 bases between them. Germline V lookup: CDR1 KGHDR, CDR2 SFDVKD. The CDR3 covers 15 residues. CDR3 residues: CATGATDTGTDTQYF. CDR3 coding DNA: TGTGCCACTGGAGCTACAGATACTGGCACAGATACGCAGTATTTT.

The rearrangement joins TRBV2 to TRBJ2-1; D is unresolved. Deletions cut 2 bases from V and 10 bases from J, with 12 bases between. The V gene's germline CDR1 is SNHLY and CDR2 FYNNEI. The CDR3 has 13 residues. The CDR3 here is CASSEYGPEEQFF. The CDR3 nucleotides read TGTGCCAGCAGTGAATATGGCCCAGAAGAGCAGTTCTTC.

The rearrangement links TRBV27 to TRBJ2-3; 10 bases are shared with TRBD2. The J segment lost 5 bases and the V segment lost 6 bases, leaving 5 bases of the junction unmatched. Germline CDR1 reads MNHEY; CDR2 reads SMNVEV (reference sequence). The CDR3 has 14 residues. CDR3 region: CASRRSSGGDTQYF. The CDR3 nucleotides read TGTGCCAGCAGGCGATCTAGCGGGGGAGATACGCAGTATTTT.

In its sample, this clonotype was seen many times. V usage is TRBV12-3 or TRBV12-4 and J usage is TRBJ2-7, with D maybe TRBD2 (5 bases). V was shortened by 3 bases and J by 0 bases, with 9 bases between the two germline ends. CDR3 length equals 14 residues. The DNA for the CDR3 is TGTGCCAGCAGTTTGTTGGGGAGCTCCTACGAGCAGTACTTC. This codes for CASSLLGSSYEQYF.

This clonotype was detected a few times. This chain connects TRBV20-1 to TRBJ1-1; the D gene is possibly TRBD1 (5 bases). The CDR3 is 13 amino acids. CDR1 DFQATT and CDR2 SNEGSKA come from the germline V gene (reference sequence). V gave up 2 bases and J gave up 3 bases, with 10 bases separating them. This CDR3 reads CSARRGPYTEAFF. The CDR3 DNA follows: TGCAGTGCTAGACGGGGACCCTACACTGAAGCTTTCTTT.

The chain couples TRBV20-1 to TRBJ2-1; 7 bases are a match to TRBD1. With 5 bases clipped from V and 5 bases from J, the junction kept 15 bases outside the gene matches. This CDR3 has 16 amino acids. Per germline, CDR1 DFQATT and CDR2 SNEGSKA (reference sequence). The CDR3 region has the DNA TGCAGTGCTCTCTTGTTACAGGGGACAATGAACAATGAGCAGTTCTTC. It encodes CSALLLQGTMNNEQFF.

This clonotype occurred a few times. The CDR3 loop reads CASSNWETGELFF. CDR3 nucleotide sequence: TGTGCCAGCAGCAACTGGGAGACCGGGGAGCTGTTTTTT. The chain joins TRBV2 to TRBJ2-2, with TRBD2 as a possible D gene (5 bases). The CDR3 is 13 residues long. CDR1 SNHLY and CDR2 FYNNEI come from the germline V gene. V lost 6 bases, J lost 5 bases, and 10 bases lay in between.

This chain joins TRBV7-2 and TRBJ2-1; D might be TRBD2 (6 bases). CDR3 length: 15 residues. The V end lost 6 bases, the J end lost 10 bases, and 22 bases lay between the germline ends. Germline V lookup: CDR1 SGHTA, CDR2 FQGNSA. The CDR3 DNA sequence: TGTGCCAGCAGACTTGATCCGGTGGCTAGCGACGAGCAGTTCTTC. It translates to CASRLDPVASDEQFF.

This clonotype was detected many times. The chain employs TRBV7-9 and TRBJ2-5; D is perhaps TRBD2 (6 bases). With 1 base removed from V and 1 base from J, the gap between germline ends came to 10 bases. Germline V gene lookup returns CDR1 SEHNR and CDR2 FQNEAQ (reference sequence). The CDR3 extends over 15 amino acids. In nucleotides, the CDR3 is TGTGCCAGCAGCTTAGGGGTCGGGAGCCAAGAGACCCAGTACTTC. This codes for CASSLGVGSQETQYF.

This clonotype was detected only a few times. The chain links TRBV11-1 to TRBJ2-6; D possibly corresponds to TRBD1 (6 bases). This CDR3 comprises 18 residues. Germline V gene sequence: CDR1 SGHAT, CDR2 FQDESV (reference sequence). V dropped 5 bases and J dropped 0 bases, with 17 bases sitting between them. CDR3 coding DNA: TGTGCCAGCAGCCCCGTGGCAGGGGCCAGCTCTGGGGCCAACGTCCTGACTTTC. Amino acids: CASSPVAGASSGANVLTF.

The chain employs TRBV30 and TRBJ1-1; no clear D. The germline V and J ends were trimmed by 0 bases and 1 base, with 6 bases remaining between them. The CDR3 runs 13 residues. CDR1 and CDR2 from the germline V gene are GTSNPN and SVGIG (reference sequence). CDR3 region: CAWSVTQNTEAFF. Written as DNA, the CDR3 is TGTGCCTGGAGTGTAACTCAGAACACTGAAGCTTTCTTT.